This T cell receptor beta chain was found in a study of blood T cell repertoires in COVID-19. Authors' analysis steps: Estimation of nucleated cell counts was performed using reference gene primer amplification. Generated by immunoSEQ multiplex PCR, the TCRdb table keeps only in-frame clones and is missing some. From that table come the V and J calls and clone size; the DNA was used to work out D and trimming. The sample has about 210,000 clones, approximately 82% seen once. The CDR3 covers 14 residues. Looked up from germline, CDR1 is SGHRS and CDR2 is YFSETQ. Concerning this clone: Germline and junction disagree at one end, which may indicate a read error.

Sequencing input: peripheral blood. This sequence joins TRBV5-1 and TRBJ1-3, with D perhaps matching TRBD1 (5 bases). This receptor was obtained from a woman in her thirties or forties with acute or convalescent COVID-19. The CDR3 DNA reads as TGCGCCAGCAGCTTGGACGGGGGAGGAATCACCATATATTTT. This codes for CASSLDGGGITIYF.